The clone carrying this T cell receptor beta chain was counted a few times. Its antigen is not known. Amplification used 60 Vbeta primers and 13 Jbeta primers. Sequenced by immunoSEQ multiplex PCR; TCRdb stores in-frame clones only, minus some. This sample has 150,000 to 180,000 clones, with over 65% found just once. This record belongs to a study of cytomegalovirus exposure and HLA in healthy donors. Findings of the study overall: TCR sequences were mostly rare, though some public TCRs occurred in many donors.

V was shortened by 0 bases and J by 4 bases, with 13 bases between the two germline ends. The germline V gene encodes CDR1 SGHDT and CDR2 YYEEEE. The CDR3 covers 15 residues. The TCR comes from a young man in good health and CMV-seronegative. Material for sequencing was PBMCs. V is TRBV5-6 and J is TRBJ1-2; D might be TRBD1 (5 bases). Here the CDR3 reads CASSLGTPTGYGYTF. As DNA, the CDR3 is TGTGCCAGCAGCTTGGGGACACCGACGGGCTATGGCTACACCTTC.